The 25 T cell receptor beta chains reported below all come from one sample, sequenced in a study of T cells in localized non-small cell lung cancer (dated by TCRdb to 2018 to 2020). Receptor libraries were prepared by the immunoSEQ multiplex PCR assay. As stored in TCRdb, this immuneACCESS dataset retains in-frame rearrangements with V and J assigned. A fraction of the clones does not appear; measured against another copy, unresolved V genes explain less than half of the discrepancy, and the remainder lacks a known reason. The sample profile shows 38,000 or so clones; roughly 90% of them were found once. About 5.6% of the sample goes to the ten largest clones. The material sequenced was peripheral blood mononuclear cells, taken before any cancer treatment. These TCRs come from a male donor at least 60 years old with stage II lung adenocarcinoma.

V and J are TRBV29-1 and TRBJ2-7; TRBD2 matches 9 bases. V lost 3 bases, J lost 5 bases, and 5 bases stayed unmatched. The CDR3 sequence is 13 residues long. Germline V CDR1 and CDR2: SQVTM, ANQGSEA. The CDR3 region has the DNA TGCAGCGTTGATGGGCGCGGGAGGGACGAGCAGTACTTC. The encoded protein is CSVDGRGRDEQYF.

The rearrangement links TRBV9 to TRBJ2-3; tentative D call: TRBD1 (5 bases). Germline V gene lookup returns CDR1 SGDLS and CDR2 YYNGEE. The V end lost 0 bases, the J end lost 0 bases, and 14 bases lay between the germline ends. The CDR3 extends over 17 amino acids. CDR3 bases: TGTGCCAGCAGCGTAGGTTTTCAGGGTGGGAGCACAGATACGCAGTATTTT. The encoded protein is CASSVGFQGGSTDTQYF.

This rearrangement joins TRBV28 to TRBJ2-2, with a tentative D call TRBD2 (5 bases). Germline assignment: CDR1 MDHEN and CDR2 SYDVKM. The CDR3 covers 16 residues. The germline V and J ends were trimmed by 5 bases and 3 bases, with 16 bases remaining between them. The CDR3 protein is CASSPPVARYTGELFF. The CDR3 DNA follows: TGTGCCAGCAGTCCCCCGGTAGCGAGGTACACCGGGGAGCTGTTTTTT.

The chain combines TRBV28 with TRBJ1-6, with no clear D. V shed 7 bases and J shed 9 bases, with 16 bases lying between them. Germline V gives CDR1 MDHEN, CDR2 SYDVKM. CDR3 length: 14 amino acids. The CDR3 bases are TGTGCCAGCAAAAGGTCCGTCCCGGGTTCACCCCTCCACTTT. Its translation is CASKRSVPGSPLHF.

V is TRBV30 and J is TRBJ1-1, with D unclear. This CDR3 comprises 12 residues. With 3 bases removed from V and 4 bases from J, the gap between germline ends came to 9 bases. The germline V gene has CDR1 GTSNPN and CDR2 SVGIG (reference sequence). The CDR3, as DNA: TGTGCCTGGAGAGGGTTGAGCACTGAAGCTTTCTTT. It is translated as CAWRGLSTEAFF.

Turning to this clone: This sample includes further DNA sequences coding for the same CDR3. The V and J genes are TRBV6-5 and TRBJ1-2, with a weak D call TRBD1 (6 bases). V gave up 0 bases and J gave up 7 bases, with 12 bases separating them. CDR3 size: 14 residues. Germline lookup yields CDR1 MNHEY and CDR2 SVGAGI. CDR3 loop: CASSYSGQGSGYTF. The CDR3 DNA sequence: TGTGCCAGCAGTTACTCGGGGCAGGGGAGTGGCTACACCTTC.

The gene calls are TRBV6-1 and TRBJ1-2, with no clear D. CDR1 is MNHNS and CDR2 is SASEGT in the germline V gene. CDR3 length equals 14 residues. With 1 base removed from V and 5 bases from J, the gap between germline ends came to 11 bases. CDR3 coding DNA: TGTGCCAGCAGTGAAGATAGAGGGAGGTATGGCTACACCTTC. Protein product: CASSEDRGRYGYTF.

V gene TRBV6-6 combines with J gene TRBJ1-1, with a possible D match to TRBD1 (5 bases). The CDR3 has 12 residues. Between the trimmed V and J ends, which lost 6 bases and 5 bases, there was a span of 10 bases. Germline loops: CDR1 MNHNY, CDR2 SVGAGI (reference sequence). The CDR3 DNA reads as TGTGCCAGCAGGGACCGACAGACTGAAGCTTTCTTT. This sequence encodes CASRDRQTEAFF.

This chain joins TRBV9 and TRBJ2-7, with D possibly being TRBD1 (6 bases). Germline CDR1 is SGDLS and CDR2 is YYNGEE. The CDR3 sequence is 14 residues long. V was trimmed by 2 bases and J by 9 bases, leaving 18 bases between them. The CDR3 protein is CASSVTTGPEGQYF. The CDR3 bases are TGTGCCAGCAGCGTTACGACAGGTCCCGAAGGGCAGTACTTC.

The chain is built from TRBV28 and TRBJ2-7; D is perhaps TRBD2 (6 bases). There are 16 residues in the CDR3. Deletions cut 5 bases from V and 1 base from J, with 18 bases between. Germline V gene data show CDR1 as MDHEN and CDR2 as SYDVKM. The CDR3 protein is CASSPWGLRMSYEQYF. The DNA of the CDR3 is TGTGCCAGCAGTCCCTGGGGACTCCGAATGTCCTACGAGCAGTACTTC.

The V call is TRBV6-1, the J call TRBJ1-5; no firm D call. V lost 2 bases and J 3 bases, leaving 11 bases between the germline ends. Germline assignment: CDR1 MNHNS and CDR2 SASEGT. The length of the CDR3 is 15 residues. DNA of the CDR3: TGTGCCAGCAGTGAACGTGGAACACTCAATCAGCCCCAGCATTTT. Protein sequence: CASSERGTLNQPQHF.

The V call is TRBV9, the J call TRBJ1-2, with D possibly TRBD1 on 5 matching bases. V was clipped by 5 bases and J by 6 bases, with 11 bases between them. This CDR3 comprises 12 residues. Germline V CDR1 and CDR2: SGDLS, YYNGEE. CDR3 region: CASRGPGNGYTF. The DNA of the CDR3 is TGTGCCAGCAGGGGACCTGGGAATGGCTACACCTTC.

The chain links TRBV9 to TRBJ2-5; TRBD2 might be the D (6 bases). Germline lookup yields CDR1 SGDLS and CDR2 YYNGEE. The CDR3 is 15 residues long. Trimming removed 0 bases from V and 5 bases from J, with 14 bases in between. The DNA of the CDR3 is TGTGCCAGCAGCGTAGTAGCGGACCCTGGGGAGACCCAGTACTTC. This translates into CASSVVADPGETQYF.

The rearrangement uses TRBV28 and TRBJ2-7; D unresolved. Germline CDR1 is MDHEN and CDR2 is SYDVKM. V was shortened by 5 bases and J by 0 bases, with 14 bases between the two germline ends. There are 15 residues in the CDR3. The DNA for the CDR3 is TGTGCCAGCAGTCCACCGATCAGGACCTCCTACGAGCAGTACTTC. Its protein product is CASSPPIRTSYEQYF.

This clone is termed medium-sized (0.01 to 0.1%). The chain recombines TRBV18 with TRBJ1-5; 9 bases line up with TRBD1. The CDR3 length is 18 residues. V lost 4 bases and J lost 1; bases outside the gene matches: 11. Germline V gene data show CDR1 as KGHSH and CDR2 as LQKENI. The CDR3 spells CASSRRTGEMVSNQPQHF. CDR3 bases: TGTGCCAGCTCACGGAGGACAGGGGAGATGGTGAGCAATCAGCCCCAGCATTTT.

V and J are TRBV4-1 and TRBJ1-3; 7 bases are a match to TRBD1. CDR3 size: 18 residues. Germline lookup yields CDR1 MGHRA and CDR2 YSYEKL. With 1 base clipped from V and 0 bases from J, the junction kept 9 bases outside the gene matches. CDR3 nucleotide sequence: TGCGCCAGCAGCCAAGTATCGGACAGGACCTTCTCTGGAAACACCATATATTTT. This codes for CASSQVSDRTFSGNTIYF.

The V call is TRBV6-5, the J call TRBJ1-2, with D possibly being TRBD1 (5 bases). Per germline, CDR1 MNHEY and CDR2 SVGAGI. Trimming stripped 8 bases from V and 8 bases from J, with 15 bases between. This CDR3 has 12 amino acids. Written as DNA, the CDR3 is TGTGCCAGCCGTGGGGCGGTCCGGGGCTACACCTTC. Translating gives CASRGAVRGYTF.

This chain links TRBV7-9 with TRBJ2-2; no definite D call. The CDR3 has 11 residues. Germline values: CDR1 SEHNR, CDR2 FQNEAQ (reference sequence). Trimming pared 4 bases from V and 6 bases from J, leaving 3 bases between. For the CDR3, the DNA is TGTGCCAGCAGCTCCCCCGGGGAGCTGTTTTTT. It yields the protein CASSSPGELFF.

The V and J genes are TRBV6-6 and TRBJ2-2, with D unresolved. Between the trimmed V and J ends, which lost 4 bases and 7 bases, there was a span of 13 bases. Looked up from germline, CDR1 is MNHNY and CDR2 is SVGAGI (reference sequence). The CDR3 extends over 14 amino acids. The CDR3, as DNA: TGTGCCAGCAGTTCGCACGCCGACAACGGGGAGCTGTTTTTT. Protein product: CASSSHADNGELFF.

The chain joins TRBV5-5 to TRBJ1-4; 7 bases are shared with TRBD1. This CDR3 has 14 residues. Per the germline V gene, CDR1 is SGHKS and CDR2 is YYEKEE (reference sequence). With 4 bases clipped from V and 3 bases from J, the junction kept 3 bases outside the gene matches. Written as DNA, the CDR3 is TGTGCCAGCAGCACCGGGACAGCTAATGAAAAACTGTTTTTT. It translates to CASSTGTANEKLFF.

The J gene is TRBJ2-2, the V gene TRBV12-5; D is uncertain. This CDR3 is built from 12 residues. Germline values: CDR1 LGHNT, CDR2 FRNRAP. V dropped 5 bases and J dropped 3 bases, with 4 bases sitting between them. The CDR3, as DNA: TGTGCTAGTGGTCCACACACCGGGGAGCTGTTTTTT. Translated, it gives CASGPHTGELFF.

The CDR3, as DNA: TGTGCCAGCAGCCCCCGGGGTAGCGGCGGGACCGGGGAGCTGTTTTTT. This codes for CASSPRGSGGTGELFF. This rearrangement joins TRBV7-7 to TRBJ2-2; D may be TRBD2 (6 bases). The CDR3 loop spans 16 amino acids. Trimming took 5 bases from V and 5 from J, leaving 18 bases between them. Germline values: CDR1 SSHAT, CDR2 FNYEAQ (reference sequence).

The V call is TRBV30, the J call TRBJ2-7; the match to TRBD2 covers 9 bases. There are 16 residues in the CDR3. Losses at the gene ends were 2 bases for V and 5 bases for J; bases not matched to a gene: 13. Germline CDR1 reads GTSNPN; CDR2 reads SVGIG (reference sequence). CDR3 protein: CAWSLGLAGGQDEQYF. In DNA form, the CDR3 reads TGTGCCTGGAGTCTGGGCTTGGCGGGAGGGCAGGACGAGCAGTACTTC. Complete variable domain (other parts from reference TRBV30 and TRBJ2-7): SQTIHQWPATLVQPVGSPLSLECTVEGTSNPNLYWYRQAAGRGLQLLFYSVGIGQISSEVPQNLSASRPQDRQFILSSKKLLLSDSGFYLCAWSLGLAGGQDEQYFGPGTRLTVT.

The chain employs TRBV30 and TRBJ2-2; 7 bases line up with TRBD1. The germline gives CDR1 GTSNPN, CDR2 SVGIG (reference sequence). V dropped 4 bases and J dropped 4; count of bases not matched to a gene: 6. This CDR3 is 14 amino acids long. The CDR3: CAWTGGLSTGELFF. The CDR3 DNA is TGTGCCTGGACAGGGGGATTGAGCACCGGGGAGCTGTTTTTT.

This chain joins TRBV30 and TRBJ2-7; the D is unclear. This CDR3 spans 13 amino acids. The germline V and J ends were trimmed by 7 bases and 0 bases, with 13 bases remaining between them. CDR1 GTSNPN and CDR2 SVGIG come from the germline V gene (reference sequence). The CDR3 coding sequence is TGTGCCTACCTAGGTCGGAACTCCTACGAGCAGTACTTC. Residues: CAYLGRNSYEQYF.